This passage covers 20 T cell receptor beta chains from one sample sequenced in a study of CD8 T cells in ankylosing spondylitis. MiXCR was run by TCRdb on the 5' RACE reads, yielding one entry per CDR3 protein. Of about 540,000 distinct CDR3 sequences in the sample, about 12% were seen once. Study results and limitations: About 8 highly homologous variants made up a TCR beta motif that seemed to typify ankylosing spondylitis blood.

These receptors have no known antigen. Sequences were obtained from blood, either unsorted or a sorted T cell fraction (not recorded which). These receptors were obtained from a male donor with ankylosing spondylitis.

This clonotype came up many times. The chain links TRBV7-9 to TRBJ2-5, with a possible D match to TRBD2 (6 bases). This CDR3 is 12 amino acids long. Looked up from germline, CDR1 is SEHNR and CDR2 is FQNEAQ (reference sequence). Trimming pared 8 bases from V and 2 bases from J, leaving 9 bases between. This CDR3 is CASGRGQETQYF. In DNA form, the CDR3 reads TGTGCCAGCGGGCGGGGACAAGAGACCCAGTACTTC. Filled out from reference TRBV7-9 and TRBJ2-5, the complete variable domain reads DTGVSQNPRHKITKRGQNVTFRCDPISEHNRLYWYRQTLGQGPEFLTYFQNEAQLEKSRLLSDRFSAERPKGSFSTLEIQRTEQGDSAMYLCASGRGQETQYFGPGTRLLVL.

The table lists this clonotype with a few counts. The chain has TRBV12-3 or TRBV12-4 and TRBJ1-1; D not resolved. This CDR3 spans 12 amino acids. Trimming stripped 7 bases from V and 3 bases from J, with 9 bases between. The CDR3 loop reads CASTPLDTEAFF. The CDR3 DNA sequence: TGTGCCAGCACCCCGCTCGACACTGAAGCTTTCTTT.

The genes are TRBV27 and TRBJ2-7, with TRBD2 as a possible D gene (5 bases). The germline gives CDR1 MNHEY, CDR2 SMNVEV (reference sequence). Between the trimmed V and J ends, which lost 6 bases and 3 bases, there was a span of 12 bases. The CDR3 runs to 13 residues. CDR3 sequence (DNA): TGTGCCAGCAGCAGAGGACTTTTCTACGAGCAGTACTTC. Encoded protein: CASSRGLFYEQYF.

This clonotype was observed a handful of times. The chain links TRBV20-1 to TRBJ2-5; TRBD1 is a possible D gene (7 bases). The CDR3 length is 13 residues. The V and J ends lost 6 bases and 5 bases respectively, with 16 bases between them. Per the germline V gene, CDR1 is DFQATT and CDR2 is SNEGSKA (reference sequence). In DNA, the CDR3 is TGCAGTGCCCCCAGGGGGGTCGGGGAGACCCAGTACTTC. Its translation: CSAPRGVGETQYF.

CDR3 bases: TGCAGTGCTAGAGATGGGGCAGGGGGCAAGAACACCGGGGAGCTGTTTTTT. Its protein product is CSARDGAGGKNTGELFF. The gene calls are TRBV20-1 and TRBJ2-2; 8 positions agree with TRBD1. This CDR3 has 17 amino acids. V shed 0 bases and J 1 base; nucleotides not matched to a gene: 7. The germline V gene encodes CDR1 DFQATT and CDR2 SNEGSKA (reference sequence).

This clonotype was seen a few times. This chain joins TRBV9 and TRBJ2-3; TRBD2 aligns across 14 bases. Trimming took 4 bases from V and 1 from J; bases not matched to a gene: 2. CDR3 length: 16 residues. In germline, CDR1 is SGDLS, CDR2 YYNGEE. The CDR3 nucleotides are TGTGCCAGCAGCCAGACTAGCGGGAGGGGCACAGATACGCAGTATTTT. Residues: CASSQTSGRGTDTQYF.

The CDR3 here is CASRETGYSNTGELFF. CDR3 coding DNA: TGTGCCAGCAGAGAAACAGGGTACTCGAACACCGGGGAGCTGTTTTTT. The chain carries TRBV3-1 and TRBJ2-2, with D tentatively TRBD1 (6 bases). Trimming left V 6 bases short and J 0 bases short, with 14 bases between. CDR3 size: 16 residues. The germline V gene has CDR1 LGHDT and CDR2 YNNKEL (reference sequence).

The chain recombines TRBV12-3 or TRBV12-4 with TRBJ2-2, with D possibly matching TRBD2 (6 bases). This CDR3 is 15 amino acids long. V was pared by 6 bases and J by 11 bases, with 22 bases between. The CDR3 sequence: CASSPGSGHRGELFF. The CDR3 nucleotides read TGTGCCAGCAGCCCTGGGAGCGGGCACCGGGGAGAGCTGTTTTTT.

The V gene is TRBV5-5, the J gene TRBJ1-4; TRBD1 might be the D (6 bases). Looked up from germline, CDR1 is SGHKS and CDR2 is YYEKEE (reference sequence). Trimming removed 2 bases from V and 7 bases from J, with 18 bases in between. This CDR3 is 16 amino acids long. The CDR3 DNA follows: TGTGCCAGCAGCTTAAACCCAGGGGATCTGGGTGAAAAACTGTTTTTT. Translation: CASSLNPGDLGEKLFF.

This clonotype was recorded a few times. The J gene is TRBJ1-5, the V gene TRBV20-1, with 7 bases aligning to TRBD1. CDR1 is DFQATT, CDR2 SNEGSKA, per germline (reference sequence). After removal of 0 bases from V and 0 bases from J, the junction contained 11 bases not matched to a gene. There are 18 residues in the CDR3. The DNA for the CDR3 is TGCAGTGCTAGAGACGCGAAGTTTCAGGGGGGTAGCAATCAGCCCCAGCATTTT. It is translated as CSARDAKFQGGSNQPQHF.

CDR3 bases: TGTGCCAGCAGCTTAGACAGTTCCTACACTGAAGCTTTCTTT. This encodes CASSLDSSYTEAFF. The chain joins TRBV11-2 to TRBJ1-1; D is unresolved. Trimming cost V 0 bases and J 3 bases, with 8 bases left between them. CDR3 length: 14 residues. Germline lookup yields CDR1 SGHAT and CDR2 FQNNGV.

The chain carries TRBV6-1 and TRBJ1-5, with D unclear. The V gene lost 7 bases and the J gene lost 6 bases, with 13 bases spanning the gap. The CDR3 is made up of 13 amino acids. Germline V CDR1 and CDR2: MNHNS, SASEGT. The CDR3 DNA reads as TGTGCCAGCATCGGATGGGTCCGTCAGCCCCAGCATTTT. This sequence encodes CASIGWVRQPQHF.

This clonotype was recorded a few times. The chain is built from TRBV20-1 and TRBJ2-7; TRBD1 matches at 7 bases. After removal of 6 bases from V and 4 bases from J, the junction contained 21 bases not matched to a gene. Germline-derived CDR1 and CDR2 are DFQATT and SNEGSKA (reference sequence). This CDR3 is built from 17 residues. Here the CDR3 DNA reads TGCAGTGCACAAAAAGGCTTCGTAAGGGCAGGGGGTTACGAGCAGTACTTC. Residues: CSAQKGFVRAGGYEQYF.

The chain joins TRBV5-1 to TRBJ2-1, with 13 bases lining up with TRBD2. The germline gives CDR1 SGHRS, CDR2 YFSETQ. With V trimmed by 0 bases and J by 7 bases, 7 bases remained unmatched. The CDR3 consists of 17 residues. CDR3 in DNA: TGCGCCAGCAGCTTGGCCGGGCAACTAGCGGGAGGGAATGAGCAGTTCTTC. Translating it yields CASSLAGQLAGGNEQFF.

This clonotype was observed many times. This chain uses TRBV3-1 with TRBJ2-1; D perhaps matches TRBD2 (6 bases). The V end was cut by 2 bases, the J end by 7 bases, with 15 bases between. CDR3 length equals 15 residues. Germline lookup yields CDR1 LGHDT and CDR2 YNNKEL (reference sequence). As DNA, the CDR3 is TGTGCCAGCAGCCAATCCTTAATAGGAGGGAATGAGCAGTTCTTC. It translates to CASSQSLIGGNEQFF.

This chain joins TRBV9 and TRBJ2-1, with a possible D match to TRBD2 (6 bases). This CDR3 has 16 residues. Trimming shortened V by 4 bases and J by 0 bases, and 14 bases separated the two germline ends. CDR1 and CDR2 from the germline V gene are SGDLS and YYNGEE. The CDR3 sequence is CASSPGGTSSYNEQFF. CDR3 nucleotides: TGTGCCAGCAGCCCCGGGGGAACAAGCTCCTACAATGAGCAGTTCTTC.

The genes are TRBV9 and TRBJ1-4, with D tentatively TRBD1 (6 bases). Germline CDR1 SGDLS, CDR2 YYNGEE. Trimming took off 4 bases at V and 8 bases at J, with 21 bases between the two ends. This CDR3 is built from 16 residues. For the CDR3, the DNA is TGTGCCAGCAGCCCAACGGGTCGCCTCGACAGGGAAAAACTGTTTTTT. Amino acids: CASSPTGRLDREKLFF.

This rearrangement joins TRBV20-1 to TRBJ1-1; maybe TRBD1 (6 bases). The CDR3 sequence is 13 residues long. Trimming removed 3 bases from V and 1 base from J, with 9 bases in between. The germline V gene encodes CDR1 DFQATT and CDR2 SNEGSKA (reference sequence). In DNA, the CDR3 is TGCAGTGCTAGTCAGGGGTCGAACACTGAAGCTTTCTTT. Its translation: CSASQGSNTEAFF.

There are many counts of this clonotype. This sequence joins TRBV12-3 or TRBV12-4 and TRBJ2-7; maybe TRBD1 (6 bases). This CDR3 comprises 13 residues. Trimming shortened V by 6 bases and J by 4 bases, and 13 bases separated the two germline ends. The CDR3 DNA reads as TGTGCCAGCAGACACGAGGGGGTTTACGAGCAGTACTTC. It encodes CASRHEGVYEQYF.

This clonotype came up a few times. The J gene is TRBJ2-5, the V gene TRBV5-1; a weak D match, TRBD2 (6 bases). Trimming pared 4 bases from V and 0 bases from J, leaving 22 bases between. The CDR3 loop spans 18 amino acids. Germline V gene sequence: CDR1 SGHRS, CDR2 YFSETQ. The DNA of the CDR3 is TGCGCCAGCAGCGATCCGCGGGGCCTCTTTGGGCACCAAGAGACCCAGTACTTC. Its translation: CASSDPRGLFGHQETQYF.